The next 18 T cell receptor beta chains were all read from a single sample in a study of spatial heterogeneity in lung cancer. One entry per CDR3 protein results from TCRdb running MiXCR on the 5' RACE reads. The sample holds about 48,000 distinct CDR3 sequences, approximately 5% seen once. The time point denotes: sample taken at primary tumor resection. Sequencing used PBMCs, obtained at surgery. The receptors originated from a male donor with early-stage non-small cell lung cancer.

This chain uses TRBV4-3 with TRBJ2-1; 8 bases map to TRBD1. V lost 1 base, J lost 7 bases, and 6 bases stayed unmatched. CDR1 is LGHNA, CDR2 YSLEER, per germline. This CDR3 comprises 15 residues. Written as DNA, the CDR3 is TGCGCCAGCAGCCAAGGAACAGGGGGTAGGAATGAGCAGTTCTTC. Protein sequence: CASSQGTGGRNEQFF.

This clonotype has at least ten counts. V usage is TRBV7-9 and J usage is TRBJ2-1; tentatively, D is TRBD1 or TRBD2 (6 bases each). Trimming cost V 8 bases and J 12 bases, with 20 bases left between them. The germline V gene has CDR1 SEHNR and CDR2 FQNEAQ (reference sequence). CDR3 length: 13 residues. The CDR3 protein is CASGGPPVFGQFF. The CDR3 coding sequence is TGTGCCAGCGGGGGGCCGCCTGTGTTCGGGCAGTTCTTC.

This clonotype was observed at least ten times. The J gene is TRBJ1-6, the V gene TRBV6-1, with 7 bases that match TRBD1. The germline V gene encodes CDR1 MNHNS and CDR2 SASEGT. This CDR3 is 13 amino acids long. Losses at the gene ends were 7 bases for V and 10 bases for J; bases not matched to a gene: 7. The CDR3 spells CASKEGAGSPLHF. CDR3 sequence (DNA): TGTGCCAGCAAAGAGGGGGCAGGATCACCCCTCCACTTT.

This clonotype has ten or more counts. V usage is TRBV5-1 and J usage is TRBJ2-4; D perhaps matches TRBD1 (6 bases). The CDR3 totals 12 residues. Germline V gives CDR1 SGHRS, CDR2 YFSETQ. Deletions cut 4 bases from V and 9 bases from J, with 11 bases between. CDR3 in DNA: TGCGCCAGCAGCCCAGGGGTGTTCATTCAGTACTTC. Translating gives CASSPGVFIQYF.

About this clonotype itself: With a much larger clone just one base away, this may be a read error. The chain combines TRBV5-1 with TRBJ1-1, with D perhaps TRBD1 (5 bases). CDR3 size: 16 residues. V lost 5 bases and J lost 1, with 18 bases in between. The V gene's germline CDR1 is SGHRS and CDR2 YFSETQ. CDR3 nucleotides: TGCGCCAGCAGGTTGAATCGGGGCGCGGGGAACACTGAAGCTTTCTTT. The encoded protein is CASRLNRGAGNTEAFF.

This clonotype was seen many times. V is TRBV29-1 and J is TRBJ2-5; perhaps TRBD2 as D (5 bases). V lost 5 bases to trimming and J lost 5 bases, with 15 bases between them. Germline values: CDR1 SQVTM, CDR2 ANQGSEA. The CDR3 extends over 13 amino acids. CDR3 sequence: CSVSGTQGETQYF. CDR3 DNA: TGCAGCGTTAGCGGAACTCAAGGCGAGACCCAGTACTTC.

This clonotype was seen at least ten times. This chain connects TRBV7-9 to TRBJ1-1, with 8 nucleotides matching TRBD1. The length of the CDR3 is 14 residues. With V trimmed by 2 bases and J by 3 bases, 2 bases remained unmatched. Looked up from germline, CDR1 is SEHNR and CDR2 is FQNEAQ (reference sequence). CDR3 sequence: CASSLQGADTEAFF. The CDR3 DNA reads as TGTGCCAGCAGCTTACAGGGGGCTGACACTGAAGCTTTCTTT. Full variable domain (remainder filled in from reference TRBV7-9 and TRBJ1-1): DTGVSQNPRHKITKRGQNVTFRCDPISEHNRLYWYRQTLGQGPEFLTYFQNEAQLEKSRLLSDRFSAERPKGSFSTLEIQRTEQGDSAMYLCASSLQGADTEAFFGQGTRLTVV.

This clonotype was counted many times. V usage is TRBV6-1 and J usage is TRBJ2-1, with TRBD2 as a possible D gene (5 bases). Germline lookup yields CDR1 MNHNS and CDR2 SASEGT. V lost 1 base to trimming and J lost 4 bases, with 8 bases between them. The CDR3 extends over 14 amino acids. The CDR3 spells CASSEGRLYNEQFF. CDR3 bases: TGTGCCAGCAGTGAAGGGAGGCTTTACAATGAGCAGTTCTTC.

This clonotype has ten or more counts. The rearrangement joins TRBV5-1 to TRBJ2-3; D is uncertain. The CDR3 consists of 15 residues. The ends were cut back, 2 bases at V and 6 bases at J, with 16 bases in the middle. Germline V lookup: CDR1 SGHRS, CDR2 YFSETQ. The CDR3: CASSFLTPISDTQYF. The CDR3 DNA is TGCGCCAGCAGCTTTTTAACTCCCATTTCCGATACGCAGTATTTT. The entire variable domain, with the rest obtained from reference TRBV5-1 and TRBJ2-3, is as follows: KAGVTQTPRYLIKTRGQQVTLSCSPISGHRSVSWYQQTPGQGLQFLFEYFSETQRNKGNFPGRFSGRQFSNSRSEMNVSTLELGDSALYLCASSFLTPISDTQYFGPGTRLTVL.

This clonotype was counted at least ten times. CDR3 coding DNA: TGCAGTGCCGCCGGGACTAGCGGGAGGGCCCGGGGTTATGAGCAGTTCTTC. Amino acids: CSAAGTSGRARGYEQFF. The V and J genes are TRBV20-1 and TRBJ2-1; the match to TRBD2 covers 16 bases. The trim removed 6 bases at V and 8 bases at J, leaving 13 bases unmatched. The CDR3 contains 17 residues. Germline CDR1 is DFQATT and CDR2 is SNEGSKA (reference sequence).

The chain combines TRBV20-1 with TRBJ2-1; D is undetermined. The length of the CDR3 is 12 residues. The V gene lost 7 bases and the J gene lost 7 bases, with 14 bases spanning the gap. The germline V gene encodes CDR1 DFQATT and CDR2 SNEGSKA (reference sequence). CDR3 region: CSVGPTANEQFF. CDR3 DNA: TGCAGTGTCGGACCTACTGCTAATGAGCAGTTCTTC.

This clonotype was picked up many times. The rearrangement links TRBV24-1 to TRBJ2-4; 7 bases map to TRBD1. Germline V CDR1 and CDR2: KGHDR, SFDVKD. Trimming at V came to 7 bases and at J to 8 bases, leaving 1 base not matched to a gene. The CDR3 is made up of 11 amino acids. The CDR3 here is CATSQGDIQYF. In DNA, the CDR3 is TGTGCCACCAGCCAGGGGGACATTCAGTACTTC.

This clonotype appeared a few times. This chain uses TRBV24-1 with TRBJ1-1; a possible D gene is TRBD1 (6 bases). The V gene lost 4 bases and the J gene lost 5 bases, with 16 bases spanning the gap. In germline, CDR1 is KGHDR, CDR2 SFDVKD. This CDR3 spans 15 amino acids. DNA for the CDR3: TGTGCCACCAGTGAGAGGGACACACCGGGGACTGAAGCTTTCTTT. This sequence encodes CATSERDTPGTEAFF.

In this sample, this clonotype turned up many times. CDR3 residues: CASSIWDSRQPQHF. Here the CDR3 DNA reads TGTGCCAGTAGTATCTGGGACAGTCGACAGCCCCAGCATTTT. The chain combines TRBV19 with TRBJ1-5; 7 bases map to TRBD1. The CDR3 consists of 14 residues. CDR1 is LNHDA, CDR2 SQIVND, per germline (reference sequence). With 3 bases clipped from V and 7 bases from J, the junction kept 6 bases outside the gene matches.

At least ten counts were recorded for this clonotype. The chain recombines TRBV19 with TRBJ1-2; D might be TRBD1 (5 bases). The V end lost 5 bases, the J end lost 8 bases, and 15 bases lay between the germline ends. The germline CDR1 and CDR2 sequences are LNHDA and SQIVND (reference sequence). CDR3 length equals 13 residues. In nucleotides, the CDR3 is TGTGCCAGTAGTCTCCGTCGGACACACGGCTACACCTTC. Protein product: CASSLRRTHGYTF.

This clonotype was counted many times. The genes are TRBV7-2 and TRBJ2-7; TRBD2 matches 10 bases. This CDR3 has 14 amino acids. With 5 bases clipped from V and 11 bases from J, the junction kept 12 bases outside the gene matches. From germline, CDR1 is SGHTA and CDR2 FQGNSA. The CDR3 loop is CASSPGVQREGEYF. CDR3 coding DNA: TGTGCCAGCAGCCCGGGGGTACAGCGGGAGGGAGAGTACTTC.

This clonotype was counted at least ten times. The chain recombines TRBV19 with TRBJ1-2; possible D gene TRBD1, 6 bases. The CDR3 totals 14 residues. Germline-derived CDR1 and CDR2 are LNHDA and SQIVND (reference sequence). V gave up 6 bases and J gave up 4 bases, with 15 bases separating them. The CDR3 spells CASSTQTGIYGYTF. The CDR3 nucleotides are TGTGCCAGTAGCACCCAGACAGGAATCTATGGCTACACCTTC.

This clonotype was seen at least ten times. V is TRBV5-1 and J is TRBJ2-5; D ambiguous. CDR1 SGHRS and CDR2 YFSETQ come from the germline V gene. V lost 0 bases, J lost 2 bases, and 2 bases lay in between. This CDR3 is 12 amino acids long. The DNA of the CDR3 is TGCGCCAGCAGCTTGGCTCAAGAGACCCAGTACTTC. Translated, it gives CASSLAQETQYF.